This TCR beta chain was observed in a study of T cells in Graves' hyperthyroidism and ophthalmopathy (dated by TCRdb to about 2019). The study in broad terms: Peripheral blood was sampled at the time of initial diagnosis, prior to any treatment. After blood sampling, hyperthyroidism patients were treated with methimazole at a starting dose of 30 mg daily, and ophthalmopathy patients were treated with high-dose intravenous methylprednisolone. Whether ophthalmopathy could be predicted prospectively was tested in an independent validation cohort made up of 18 to 20 hyperthyroidism patients plus 17 patients who later progressed to ophthalmopathy. Thyroid tissue and blood T-cell repertoires from six Graves' hyperthyroidism patients were also compared in the study. According to the paper, TCR Vbeta CDR3 sequencing was carried out on 135 peripheral blood samples, which came from under 50 ophthalmopathy, under 85 hyperthyroidism and roughly 17 progressor patients. For training and testing, the roughly 97 patients in the discovery cohort were randomly divided in a 7:3 ratio. To identify TCR V-J signatures that set the groups apart, the researchers used a discovery cohort of more than 95 patients, made up of 40 to 45 with Graves' ophthalmopathy and some 55 with stable Graves' hyperthyroidism.

Amplification of TCR beta CDR3 regions was carried out from RNA transcripts. The TCR CDR3 was subjected to a first round of RT-PCR using the HTBI primer set and the Qiagen OneStep RT-PCR kit. The libraries were constructed in a second round of multiplex PCR and then size-selected and purified. Libraries were sequenced paired-end with 100 bp reads on an Illumina HiSeq2000. Concerning the study's data processing: SOAPnuke was used to process the raw data, removing reads that contained adapters or uncalled bases, had a mean Phred below 15, or lacked an exact match to the constant primer or identifier. High-quality paired reads were merged with COPE v1.2.5, and unique nucleotide sequences were defined as clonotypes. MiTCR v1.1 was used to align clonotypes to the IMGT TRBV, TRBD and TRBJ reference segments. The analysis was restricted to V-J combinations with a frequency above 0.0001, which together covered about 99% of the repertoires. A TCS score was defined as the ratio between F50 (clonal expansion) and ExV (chaos), using BLOSUM62-based TCRdist between CDR3 peptides within each V-J. Welch's t-statistics and random forest reduced around 520 V-J features to 10 to 15, which were used in a naive Bayes classifier (R e1071). The similarity between thyroid and blood repertoires was quantified using the Morisita-Horn index. TCRdb itself trimmed the public reads at Q25 with fastp, ran MiXCR and retained productive beta chains. Rows are combined by CDR3 protein, so each entry shows the most common genes and DNA. For this entry, the V and J calls and clone size follow TCRdb and not the study's own pipeline. The sample data list 600,000 to 700,000 distinct CDR3 sequences, and roughly 14% of these were observed just once. Around 4.1% of the sample comes from the top ten.

The CDR3 measures 13 amino acids from cysteine to phenylalanine. The sequence is cut down to CDR3 DNA, 39 bases in frame from base 1. Trimming removed 3 bases from V and 3 bases from J, leaving 6 bases between the germline ends. Per the germline V gene (reference sequence), MNHEY is the CDR1 and SMNVEV is the CDR2. In the ophthalmopathy patients, disease was moderately to severely active, with a Clinical Activity Score of 3 or more, a NOSPECS grade of 4 or more, and a duration of less than 3 months. Exclusion was applied to patients with uncontrolled infections, other autoimmune diseases, pregnancy or lactation. Diagnoses were based on clinical symptoms, serum thyroxine and TRAb, thyroid ultrasound and orbital computed tomography. Ficoll-Paque density gradient centrifugation was used to isolate PBMCs from around 10 ml of fresh peripheral blood. Total RNA was extracted with Trizol reagent, and quality was checked on an Agilent 2100 Bioanalyzer.

Broad study findings and their caveats: In validation, progression to ophthalmopathy was predicted by the model with 70.59% sensitivity and about 72% specificity, a median of about 6.8 months before onset. Most expanded thyroid clonotypes (frequency above 0.001) were also detected in blood, suggesting blood repertoires may reflect thyroid immune responses. In cross-validation, a model built on a 13 V-J signature told ophthalmopathy apart from stable hyperthyroidism with 87.88% sensitivity and roughly 83% specificity, and in testing the same model reached 80%/75%. No statistical method was used to fix the sample size in advance, and group allocation was not hidden from the investigators.

This clonotype appeared many times. Which antigen it targets is not known. Within one base of it there is no much larger clone, and no base qualities were kept. The sequence joins TRBV27 to TRBJ1-5; the D segment cannot be called with confidence. The source material was blood. The clonotype originates from a woman aged 40 to 50 with Graves' ophthalmopathy. Here the CDR3 is given as CASSFTLNQPQHF. The bases are TGTGCCAGCAGTTTCACCCTCAATCAGCCCCAGCATTTT.